This T cell receptor (beta chain) was sequenced in a study of blood T cell repertoires in COVID-19. As for the study in general: T cells, B-cell-depleted T cells, or PBMCs supplied cDNA or gDNA.

Trimming stripped 1 base from V and 12 bases from J, with 9 bases between. The CDR3 contains 11 residues. Germline-derived CDR1 and CDR2 are SGHDT and YYEEEE. Self-reported history from a screening survey and questionnaire set each donor's cohort. In the study's own analysis: Counts of nucleated cells, estimated from reference gene primer amplification, were obtained. The protocol was immunoSEQ multiplex PCR, while the TCRdb copy is restricted to in-frame clones and leaves out a portion. V and J calls and clone size are copied from that table; D and trimming were computed from the DNA. This table holds 200,000 to 250,000 clones, around 85% found once.

The gene calls are TRBV5-6 and TRBJ2-3; D remains unclear. Sequencing used PBMCs or T cells enriched from blood (not recorded which). This receptor was taken from a woman in her forties with acute COVID-19. The CDR3 coding sequence is TGTGCCAGCAGCTTGACTGGGCACCAGTATTTT. This encodes CASSLTGHQYF.